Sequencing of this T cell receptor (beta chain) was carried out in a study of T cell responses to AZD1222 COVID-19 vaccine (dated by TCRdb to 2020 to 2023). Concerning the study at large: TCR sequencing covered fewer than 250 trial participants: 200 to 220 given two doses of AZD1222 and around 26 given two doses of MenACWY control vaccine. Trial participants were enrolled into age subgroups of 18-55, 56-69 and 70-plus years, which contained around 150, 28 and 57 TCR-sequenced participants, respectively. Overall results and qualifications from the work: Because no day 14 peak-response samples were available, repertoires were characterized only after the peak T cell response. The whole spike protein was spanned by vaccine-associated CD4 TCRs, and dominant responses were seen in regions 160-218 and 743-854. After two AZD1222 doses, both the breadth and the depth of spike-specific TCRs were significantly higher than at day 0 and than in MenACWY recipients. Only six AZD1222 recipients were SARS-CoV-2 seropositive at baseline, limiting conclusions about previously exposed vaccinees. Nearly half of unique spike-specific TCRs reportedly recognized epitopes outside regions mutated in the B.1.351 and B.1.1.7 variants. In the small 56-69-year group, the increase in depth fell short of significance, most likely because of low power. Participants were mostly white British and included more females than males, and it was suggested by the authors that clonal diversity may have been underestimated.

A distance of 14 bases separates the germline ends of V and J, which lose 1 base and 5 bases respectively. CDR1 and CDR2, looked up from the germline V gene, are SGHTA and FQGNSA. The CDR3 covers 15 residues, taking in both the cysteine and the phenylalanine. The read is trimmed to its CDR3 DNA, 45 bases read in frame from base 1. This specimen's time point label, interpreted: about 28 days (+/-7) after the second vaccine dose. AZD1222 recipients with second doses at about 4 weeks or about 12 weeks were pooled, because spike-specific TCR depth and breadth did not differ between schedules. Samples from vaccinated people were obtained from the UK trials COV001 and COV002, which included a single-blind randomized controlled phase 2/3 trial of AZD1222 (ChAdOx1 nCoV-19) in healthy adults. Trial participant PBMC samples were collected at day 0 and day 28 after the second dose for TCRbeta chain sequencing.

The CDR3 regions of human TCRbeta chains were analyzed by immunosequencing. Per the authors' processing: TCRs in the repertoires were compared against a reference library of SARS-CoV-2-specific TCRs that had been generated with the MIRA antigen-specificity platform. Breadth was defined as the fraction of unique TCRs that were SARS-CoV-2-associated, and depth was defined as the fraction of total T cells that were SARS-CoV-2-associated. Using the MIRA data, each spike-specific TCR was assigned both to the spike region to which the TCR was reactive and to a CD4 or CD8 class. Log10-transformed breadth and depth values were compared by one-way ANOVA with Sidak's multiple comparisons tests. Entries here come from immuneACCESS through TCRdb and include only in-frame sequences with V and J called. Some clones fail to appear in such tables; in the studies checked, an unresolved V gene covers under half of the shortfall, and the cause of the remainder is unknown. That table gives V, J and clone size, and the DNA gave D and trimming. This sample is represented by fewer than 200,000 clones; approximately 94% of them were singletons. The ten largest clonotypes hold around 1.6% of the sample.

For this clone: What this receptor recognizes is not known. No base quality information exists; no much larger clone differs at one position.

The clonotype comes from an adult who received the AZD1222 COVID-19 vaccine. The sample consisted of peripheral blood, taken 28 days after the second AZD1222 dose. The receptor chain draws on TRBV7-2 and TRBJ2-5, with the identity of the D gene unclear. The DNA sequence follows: TGTGCCAGCAGCTTAGTCCCCCTCGCCGCTGAGACCCAGTACTTC. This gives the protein CASSLVPLAAETQYF.